Listed below are T cell receptor beta chains from one sample, sequenced in a study of T-cell memory formation after mild COVID-19. One entry per CDR3 protein, called by TCRdb with MiXCR from the 5' RACE reads. This sample yields tens of thousands of distinct CDR3 sequences, of which around 17% are seen a single time; 25% to 35% belongs to the top ten. Material for sequencing was PBMCs or a T cell subset sorted from them (not recorded which). These receptors were taken from an adult woman who had mild COVID-19 (a few samples of this study predate the infection). Cell type and time point are not known. The CDR3 runs from the conserved cysteine through the conserved F or W. A D gene is named only where the DNA matches it firmly. Only some rows state a clone size, as once, few, many or a class for expanded clones.

TGTGCCAGCAGGGACAGGATAGACTACGAGCAGTACTTC	CASRDRIDYEQYF	TRBJ2-7	few	TRBD1	TRBV2
TGTGCCAGCAGTCGACCAGGGGATTTGTCCGGGGAGCTGTTTTTT	CASSRPGDLSGELFF	TRBJ2-2	few	NA	TRBV3-1
TGCGCCAGCAGCCCAAGTGATGGTGAGCAGTTCTTC	CASSPSDGEQFF	TRBJ2-1	NA	NA	TRBV5-1
TGTGCCACCAGCAGAGGGACACAGCTGAGGGCCCAGTACTTC	CATSRGTQLRAQYF	TRBJ2-5	NA	NA	TRBV15
TGTGCCAGCAGCTTGGGCTTCGATCCCACAGATACGCAGTATTTT	CASSLGFDPTDTQYF	TRBJ2-3	few	NA	TRBV7-9
TGCGCCAGCAGCCAACGACCGACAGGGTCTGATGGCTACACCTTC	CASSQRPTGSDGYTF	TRBJ1-2	many	TRBD1	TRBV4-1
TGTGCCAGCATGGACAGGACAGGCCGTGGGGAGCAGTTCTTC	CASMDRTGRGEQFF	TRBJ2-1	NA	TRBD1	TRBV2
TGTGCCAGCAGTTTCACCACTCCTAGCGGGGTTTTCCAAGAGACCCAGTACTTC	CASSFTTPSGVFQETQYF	TRBJ2-5	few	TRBD2	TRBV12-3/TRBV12-4
TGTGCCAGCAGTTTCCCGCCGGGCGACGAGCAGTACTTC	CASSFPPGDEQYF	TRBJ2-7	few	NA	TRBV12-3/TRBV12-4
TGTGCCAGCAGCCGAACCGGACAGGGGTATGGCTACACCTTC	CASSRTGQGYGYTF	TRBJ1-2	few	TRBD1	TRBV7-6
TGTGCCACCAGTGCCGTTGAGGCAGGGGGCTCTAGCTCTGGGGCCAACGTCCTGACTTTC	CATSAVEAGGSSSGANVLTF	TRBJ2-6	NA	TRBD1	TRBV24-1
TGTGCCAGCAGCTCTAGTCCCGGGACTAGCGGGATCTCCTACGAGCAGTACTTC	CASSSSPGTSGISYEQYF	TRBJ2-7	few	TRBD2	TRBV7-9
TGTGCCAGCAGTGGTTACCGAGAGACCCAGTACTTC	CASSGYRETQYF	TRBJ2-5	NA	NA	TRBV6-2/TRBV6-3
TGCAGTGCTAGTCCCGTCAGGAAGGAAATCCCCTACGAGCAGTACTTC	CSASPVRKEIPYEQYF	TRBJ2-7	NA	NA	TRBV20-1
TGTGCCAGCAGCTTACTCTCGGGAGAGCAGTTCTTC	CASSLLSGEQFF	TRBJ2-1	many	NA	TRBV7-3
TGTGCCAGCAGTTACTCGACGGTACAGACCTACGAGCAGTACTTC	CASSYSTVQTYEQYF	TRBJ2-7	NA	NA	TRBV6-2/TRBV6-3
TGTGCCTGGAGCCAGGGGGTCAGCAATCAGCCCCAGCATTTT	CAWSQGVSNQPQHF	TRBJ1-5	few	TRBD1	TRBV30
TGCGCCAGCAGCTTGGCTTTTGAGGGGCCTGGCACAGATACGCAGTATTTT	CASSLAFEGPGTDTQYF	TRBJ2-3	NA	NA	TRBV5-1
TGTGCCAGCAGCATCGGCGGGGGACTAGCGAGCAATGAGCAGTTCTTC	CASSIGGGLASNEQFF	TRBJ2-1	few	TRBD2	TRBV12-3/TRBV12-4
TGTGCCAGCAGCCAATTCCCTCAAGCCACGGAGTATAGCAATCAGCCCCAGCATTTT	CASSQFPQATEYSNQPQHF	TRBJ1-5	few	NA	TRBV3-1
TGTGCCAGCAGCTTAGCTGTCAGCCACGAGCAGTACTTC	CASSLAVSHEQYF	TRBJ2-7	few	NA	TRBV7-2
TGTGCCAGCAGCGTAGGAATCTCTGGGGCCAACGTCCTGACTTTC	CASSVGISGANVLTF	TRBJ2-6	few	NA	TRBV9
TGTGCCAGCAGCCCGCCGCCGAAGTTAATGAACACTGAAGCTTTCTTT	CASSPPPKLMNTEAFF	TRBJ1-1	few	NA	TRBV5-6
TGTGCCAGCCTCAGGACAGGGGGTGATGGGCAGTACTTC	CASLRTGGDGQYF	TRBJ2-7	NA	TRBD1	TRBV12-3/TRBV12-4
TGTGCCAGCAGTCCGACCCTGGGACAGTCTTCACCCCTCCACTTT	CASSPTLGQSSPLHF	TRBJ1-6	NA	TRBD1	TRBV6-5
TGCAGCGTTGAAGAATCGGGTCAGAGCTATGGCTACACCTTC	CSVEESGQSYGYTF	TRBJ1-2	few	NA	TRBV29-1
TGCAGTGCTAGAGACCGGGACAGGGGAACAGATACGCAGTATTTT	CSARDRDRGTDTQYF	TRBJ2-3	NA	TRBD1	TRBV20-1
TGTGCCAGCGTAAGAGTGGGGGGTTCCTACAATGAGCAGTTCTTC	CASVRVGGSYNEQFF	TRBJ2-1	few	NA	TRBV27
TGTGCCAGCAGCCTGTCCATGGGGGGCCACGAGCAGTACTTC	CASSLSMGGHEQYF	TRBJ2-7	NA	NA	TRBV16
TGTGCCAGCAGCTTAAGGCAGGTCCAAGAGACCCAGTACTTC	CASSLRQVQETQYF	TRBJ2-5	few	NA	TRBV7-8
TGCAGCGTTGAAGATCTAGCTGTGGGAGCTTTCTTT	CSVEDLAVGAFF	TRBJ1-1	NA	NA	TRBV29-1
TGTGCCATCCGCTTCGAGCTAGCGGGGATCACAGATACGCAGTATTTT	CAIRFELAGITDTQYF	TRBJ2-3	few	TRBD2	TRBV10-3
TGCGCCAGCAGCCAAGATTCAACAGGAGAGGTCCGGGAGCAGTACTTC	CASSQDSTGEVREQYF	TRBJ2-7	NA	NA	TRBV4-1
TGTGCCAGCAGCCAATTCCAGACTGGGGCCAACGTCCTGACTTTC	CASSQFQTGANVLTF	TRBJ2-6	few	NA	TRBV14
TGTGCCAGCAGCTTACAAGACCTGGACAGGGGACCTGAAGCTTTCTTT	CASSLQDLDRGPEAFF	TRBJ1-1	NA	TRBD1	TRBV5-6
TGTGCCAGCAGCCTAGGGGCGGGAACCACGACAGATACGCAGTATTTT	CASSLGAGTTTDTQYF	TRBJ2-3	NA	NA	TRBV12-3/TRBV12-4
TGTGCCAGCAGTTTATACGGACTAGCCGAAGAGACCCAGTACTTC	CASSLYGLAEETQYF	TRBJ2-5	NA	TRBD2	TRBV27
TGTGCCAGCAGTTTCGGACAGTACAATGAGCAGTTCTTC	CASSFGQYNEQFF	TRBJ2-1	few	NA	TRBV27
TGTGCCAGCACCGGGGCGGTTTACAATGAGCAGTTCTTC	CASTGAVYNEQFF	TRBJ2-1	NA	NA	TRBV12-3/TRBV12-4
TGTGCCAGCAGCTTAGTTGCAGCGGGGGTACACACAGATACGCAGTATTTT	CASSLVAAGVHTDTQYF	TRBJ2-3	NA	TRBD2	TRBV7-3
TGTGCCACCAGCAGAGATGCGAACCGCCCAGCCCAGTATTTT	CATSRDANRPAQYF	TRBJ2-3	few	NA	TRBV15
TGCGCCAGCAGCCAATATCAGGGACCCTACGAGCAGTACTTC	CASSQYQGPYEQYF	TRBJ2-7	NA	NA	TRBV4-1
TGTGCTAGTGGTTTGGTTTATGAGCAGTTCTTC	CASGLVYEQFF	TRBJ2-1	NA	NA	TRBV12-5
TGTGCCAGCAGCTCATCTCTCTACGGGAGCTCCTACGAGCAGTACTTC	CASSSSLYGSSYEQYF	TRBJ2-7	NA	NA	TRBV11-2
TGTGCCAGCAGCCAAGACACGGTGAGCTCCTACGAGCAGTACTTC	CASSQDTVSSYEQYF	TRBJ2-7	NA	NA	TRBV7-9
TGTGCCAGCAGGGGTGAGGGGTATAATTCACCCCTCCACTTT	CASRGEGYNSPLHF	TRBJ1-6	NA	NA	TRBV7-8
TGTGCCAGCAGCTTAGTTATGGTTTCGACTAGCGGGAGACGTGAGCAGTTCTTC	CASSLVMVSTSGRREQFF	TRBJ2-1	few	TRBD2	TRBV11-2
TGCGCCAGCAGCTTAGCGGACAGCCCTTCACCCCTCCACTTT	CASSLADSPSPLHF	TRBJ1-6	NA	NA	TRBV5-1
TGTGCCAGCAGCTTAGTTCTGGGGTGGACCGGCGAGCAGTACTTC	CASSLVLGWTGEQYF	TRBJ2-7	NA	NA	TRBV11-2
TGTGCCAGCAGTGGTGGCCAGGTGAATGAGCAGTTCTTC	CASSGGQVNEQFF	TRBJ2-1	few	NA	TRBV2
TGTGCCAGCAGCCCCTGGACTAGTAACTACGAGCAGTACTTC	CASSPWTSNYEQYF	TRBJ2-7	NA	TRBD2	TRBV7-8
TGTGCCAGCAGGAAGTCAGGGAATGAGCAGTTCTTC	CASRKSGNEQFF	TRBJ2-1	NA	NA	TRBV7-2
TGCAGTGCTAGATCACTTACACTAGCGGGGGACCACAATGAGCAGTTCTTC	CSARSLTLAGDHNEQFF	TRBJ2-1	NA	TRBD2	TRBV20-1
TGTGCCAGCAGTGGATGGACAGGGGAGGACGACACTGAAGCTTTCTTT	CASSGWTGEDDTEAFF	TRBJ1-1	NA	TRBD1	TRBV25-1
TGCAGCCTACCCGATTTTCGAGGGGGGGGCAATCAGCCCCAGCATTTT	CSLPDFRGGGNQPQHF	TRBJ1-5	few	NA	TRBV29-1
TGTGCCAGCAGCCTAGGGACTAGCGGGGATATTCAGTACTTC	CASSLGTSGDIQYF	TRBJ2-4	few	TRBD2	TRBV7-6
TGTGCCAGCAGCCAGCCGTTGATGAACACTGAAGCTTTCTTT	CASSQPLMNTEAFF	TRBJ1-1	NA	NA	TRBV4-2
TGTGCCATAAGGGGGATCAATGAAAAACTGTTTTTT	CAIRGINEKLFF	TRBJ1-4	few	NA	TRBV4-2